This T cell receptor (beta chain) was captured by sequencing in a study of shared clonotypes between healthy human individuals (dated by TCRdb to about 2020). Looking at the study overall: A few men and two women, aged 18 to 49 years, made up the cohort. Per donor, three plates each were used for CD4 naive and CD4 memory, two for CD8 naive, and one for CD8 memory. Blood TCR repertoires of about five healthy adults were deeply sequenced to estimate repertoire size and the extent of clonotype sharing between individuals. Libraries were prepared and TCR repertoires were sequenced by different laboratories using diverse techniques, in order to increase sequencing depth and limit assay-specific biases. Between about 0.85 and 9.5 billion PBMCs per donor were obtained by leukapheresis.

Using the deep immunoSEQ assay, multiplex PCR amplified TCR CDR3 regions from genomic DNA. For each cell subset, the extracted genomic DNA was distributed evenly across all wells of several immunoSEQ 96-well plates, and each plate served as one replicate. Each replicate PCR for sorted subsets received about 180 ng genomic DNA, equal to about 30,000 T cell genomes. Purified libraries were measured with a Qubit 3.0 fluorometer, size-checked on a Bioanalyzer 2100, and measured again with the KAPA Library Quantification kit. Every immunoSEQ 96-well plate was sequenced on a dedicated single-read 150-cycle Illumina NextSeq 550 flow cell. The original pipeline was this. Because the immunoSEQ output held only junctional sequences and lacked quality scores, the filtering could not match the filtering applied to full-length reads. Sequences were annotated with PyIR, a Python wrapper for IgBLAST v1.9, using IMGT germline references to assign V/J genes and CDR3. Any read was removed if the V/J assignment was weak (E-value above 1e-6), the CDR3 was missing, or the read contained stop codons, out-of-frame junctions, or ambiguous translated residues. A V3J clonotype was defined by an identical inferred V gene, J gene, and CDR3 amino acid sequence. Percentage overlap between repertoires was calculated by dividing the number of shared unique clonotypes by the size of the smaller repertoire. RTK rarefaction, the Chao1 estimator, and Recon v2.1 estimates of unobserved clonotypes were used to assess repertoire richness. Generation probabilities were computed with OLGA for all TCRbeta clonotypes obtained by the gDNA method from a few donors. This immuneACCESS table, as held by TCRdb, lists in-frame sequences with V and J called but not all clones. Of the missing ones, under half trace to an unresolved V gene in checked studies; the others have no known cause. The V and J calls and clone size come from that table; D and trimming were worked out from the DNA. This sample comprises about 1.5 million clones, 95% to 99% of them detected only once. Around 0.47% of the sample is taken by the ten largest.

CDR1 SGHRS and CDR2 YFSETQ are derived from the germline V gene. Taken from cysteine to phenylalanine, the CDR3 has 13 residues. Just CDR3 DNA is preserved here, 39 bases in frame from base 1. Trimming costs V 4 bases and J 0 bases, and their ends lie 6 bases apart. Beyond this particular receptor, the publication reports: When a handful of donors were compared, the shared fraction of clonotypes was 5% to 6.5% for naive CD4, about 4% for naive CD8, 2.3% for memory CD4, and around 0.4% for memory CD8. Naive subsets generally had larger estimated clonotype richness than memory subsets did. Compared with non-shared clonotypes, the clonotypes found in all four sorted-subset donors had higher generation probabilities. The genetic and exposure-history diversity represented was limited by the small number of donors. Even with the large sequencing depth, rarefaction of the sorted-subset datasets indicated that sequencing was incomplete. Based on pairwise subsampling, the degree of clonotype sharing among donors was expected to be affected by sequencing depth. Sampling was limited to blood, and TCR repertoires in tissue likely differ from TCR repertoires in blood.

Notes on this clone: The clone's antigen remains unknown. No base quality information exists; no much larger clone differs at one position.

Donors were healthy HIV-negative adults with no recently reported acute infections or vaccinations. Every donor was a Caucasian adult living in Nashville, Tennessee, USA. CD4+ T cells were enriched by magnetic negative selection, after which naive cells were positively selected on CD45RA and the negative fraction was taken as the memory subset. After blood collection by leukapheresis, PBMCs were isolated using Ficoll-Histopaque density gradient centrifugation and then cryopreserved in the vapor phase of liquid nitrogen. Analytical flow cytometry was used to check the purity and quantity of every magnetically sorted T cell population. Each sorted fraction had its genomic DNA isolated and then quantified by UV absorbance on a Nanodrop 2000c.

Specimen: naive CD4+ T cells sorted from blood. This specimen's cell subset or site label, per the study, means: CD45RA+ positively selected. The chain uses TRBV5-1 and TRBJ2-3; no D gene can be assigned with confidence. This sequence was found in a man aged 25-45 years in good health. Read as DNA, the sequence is TGCGCCAGCAGCCTCGTGAGCACAGATACGCAGTATTTT. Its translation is CASSLVSTDTQYF.